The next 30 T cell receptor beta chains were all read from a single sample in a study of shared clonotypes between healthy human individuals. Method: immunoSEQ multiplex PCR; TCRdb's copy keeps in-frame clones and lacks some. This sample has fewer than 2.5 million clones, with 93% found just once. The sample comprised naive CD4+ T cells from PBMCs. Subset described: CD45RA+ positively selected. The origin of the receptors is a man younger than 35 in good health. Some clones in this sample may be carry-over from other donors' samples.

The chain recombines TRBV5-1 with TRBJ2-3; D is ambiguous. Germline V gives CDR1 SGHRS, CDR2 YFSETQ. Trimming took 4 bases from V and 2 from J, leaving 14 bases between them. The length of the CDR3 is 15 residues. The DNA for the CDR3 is TGCGCCAGCAGCCCCGGGCGGTTGGACACAGATACGCAGTATTTT. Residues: CASSPGRLDTDTQYF.

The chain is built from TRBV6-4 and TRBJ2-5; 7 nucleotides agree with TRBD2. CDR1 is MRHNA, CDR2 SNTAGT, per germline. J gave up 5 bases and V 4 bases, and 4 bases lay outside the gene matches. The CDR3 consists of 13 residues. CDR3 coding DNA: TGTGCCAGCAGTGTCTGGGGGGGGGAGACCCAGTACTTC. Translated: CASSVWGGETQYF.

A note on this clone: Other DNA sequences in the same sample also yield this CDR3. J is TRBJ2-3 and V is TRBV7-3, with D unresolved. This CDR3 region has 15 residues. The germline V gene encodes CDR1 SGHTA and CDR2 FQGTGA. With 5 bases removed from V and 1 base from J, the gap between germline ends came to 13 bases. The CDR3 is CASSRSARGTDTQYF. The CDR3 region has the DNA TGTGCCAGCAGCCGTTCGGCCCGGGGCACAGATACGCAGTATTTT. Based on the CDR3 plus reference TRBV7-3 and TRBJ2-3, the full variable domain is GAGVSQTPSNKVTEKGKYVELRCDPISGHTALYWYRQSLGQGPEFLIYFQGTGAADDSGLPNDRFFAVRPEGSVSTLKIQRTERGDSAVYLCASSRSARGTDTQYFGPGTRLTVL.

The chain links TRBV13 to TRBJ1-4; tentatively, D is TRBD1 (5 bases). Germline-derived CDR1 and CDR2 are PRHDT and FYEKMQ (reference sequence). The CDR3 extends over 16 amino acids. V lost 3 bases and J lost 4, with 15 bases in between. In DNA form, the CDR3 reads TGTGCCAGCAGCTTCAGGCCCAATGGGGGTAATGAAAAACTGTTTTTT. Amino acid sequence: CASSFRPNGGNEKLFF.

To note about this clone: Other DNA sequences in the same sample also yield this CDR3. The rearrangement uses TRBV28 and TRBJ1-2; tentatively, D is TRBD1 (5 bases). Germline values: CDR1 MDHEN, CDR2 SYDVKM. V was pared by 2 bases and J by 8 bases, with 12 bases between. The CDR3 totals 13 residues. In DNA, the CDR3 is TGTGCCAGCAGTTTACGGTCAGGGTTGGGCTACACCTTC. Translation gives CASSLRSGLGYTF.

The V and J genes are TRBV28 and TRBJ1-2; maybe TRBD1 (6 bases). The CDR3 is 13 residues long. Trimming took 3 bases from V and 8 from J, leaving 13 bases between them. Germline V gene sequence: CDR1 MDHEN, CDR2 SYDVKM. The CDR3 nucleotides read TGTGCCAGCAGTTTGGCGACAGGCTTCGGCTACACCTTC. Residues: CASSLATGFGYTF.

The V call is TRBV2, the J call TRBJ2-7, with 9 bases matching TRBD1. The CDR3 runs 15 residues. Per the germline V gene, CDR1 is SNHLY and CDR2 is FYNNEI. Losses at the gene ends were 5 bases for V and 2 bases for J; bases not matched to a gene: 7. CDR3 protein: CASSPYDRGTYEQYF. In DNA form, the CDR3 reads TGTGCCAGCAGTCCCTACGACAGGGGGACCTACGAGCAGTACTTC. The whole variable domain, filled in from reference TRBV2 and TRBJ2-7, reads EPEVTQTPSHQVTQMGQEVILRCVPISNHLYFYWYRQILGQKVEFLVSFYNNEISEKSEIFDDQFSVERPDGSNFTLKIRSTKLEDSAMYFCASSPYDRGTYEQYFGPGTRLTVT.

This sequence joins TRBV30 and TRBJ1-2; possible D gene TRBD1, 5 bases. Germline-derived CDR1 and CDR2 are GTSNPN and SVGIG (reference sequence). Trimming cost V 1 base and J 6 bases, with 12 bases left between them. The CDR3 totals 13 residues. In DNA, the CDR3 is TGTGCCTGGAGTGACCTAGGGACCGATGGCTACACCTTC. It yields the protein CAWSDLGTDGYTF.

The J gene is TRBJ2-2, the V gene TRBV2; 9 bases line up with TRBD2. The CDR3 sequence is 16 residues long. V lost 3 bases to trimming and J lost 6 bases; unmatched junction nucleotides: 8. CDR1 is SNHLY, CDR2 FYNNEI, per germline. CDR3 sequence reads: CASSDTVAGVPGELFF. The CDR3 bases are TGTGCCAGCAGTGATACGGTAGCGGGAGTGCCCGGGGAGCTGTTTTTT.

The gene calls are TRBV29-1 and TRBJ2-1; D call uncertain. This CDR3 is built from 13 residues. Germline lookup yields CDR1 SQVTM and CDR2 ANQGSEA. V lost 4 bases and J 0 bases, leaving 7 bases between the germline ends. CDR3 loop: CSVGLSSYNEQFF. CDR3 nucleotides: TGCAGCGTTGGGCTGTCCTCCTACAATGAGCAGTTCTTC.

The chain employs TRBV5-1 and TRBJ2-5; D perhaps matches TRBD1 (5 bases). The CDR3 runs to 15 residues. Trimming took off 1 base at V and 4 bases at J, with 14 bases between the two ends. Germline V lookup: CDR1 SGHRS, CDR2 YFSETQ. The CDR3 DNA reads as TGCGCCAGCAGCTTGAAAGGGGCCCGCCTAGAGACCCAGTACTTC. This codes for CASSLKGARLETQYF.

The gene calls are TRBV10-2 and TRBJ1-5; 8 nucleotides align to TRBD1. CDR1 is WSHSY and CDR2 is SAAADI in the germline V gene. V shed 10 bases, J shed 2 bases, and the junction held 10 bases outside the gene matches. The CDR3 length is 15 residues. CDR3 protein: CATSDGQGRNQPQHF. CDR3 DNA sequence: TGCGCCACCTCGGACGGACAGGGACGCAATCAGCCCCAGCATTTT.

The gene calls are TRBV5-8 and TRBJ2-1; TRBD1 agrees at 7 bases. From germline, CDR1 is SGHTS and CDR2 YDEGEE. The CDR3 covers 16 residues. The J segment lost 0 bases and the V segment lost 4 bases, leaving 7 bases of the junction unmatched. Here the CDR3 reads CASSPARGLSYNEQFF. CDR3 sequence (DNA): TGTGCCAGCAGCCCCGCGAGGGGGCTCTCCTACAATGAGCAGTTCTTC.

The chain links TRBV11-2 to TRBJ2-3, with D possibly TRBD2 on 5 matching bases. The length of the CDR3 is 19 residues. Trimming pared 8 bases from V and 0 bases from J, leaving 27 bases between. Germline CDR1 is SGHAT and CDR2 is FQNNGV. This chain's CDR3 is CASGTDPRVKGTSTDTQYF. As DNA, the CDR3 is TGTGCCAGCGGAACCGACCCGCGGGTCAAGGGCACTAGCACAGATACGCAGTATTTT.

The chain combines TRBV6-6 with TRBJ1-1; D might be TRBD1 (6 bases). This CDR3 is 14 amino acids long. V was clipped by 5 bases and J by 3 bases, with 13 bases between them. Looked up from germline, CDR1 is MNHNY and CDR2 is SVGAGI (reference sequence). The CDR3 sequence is CASSLGTRYTEAFF. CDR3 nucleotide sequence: TGTGCCAGCAGTCTCGGGACAAGATACACTGAAGCTTTCTTT.

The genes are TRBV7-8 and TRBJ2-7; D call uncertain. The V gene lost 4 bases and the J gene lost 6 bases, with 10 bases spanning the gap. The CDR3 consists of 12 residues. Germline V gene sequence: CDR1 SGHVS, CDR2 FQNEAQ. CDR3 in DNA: TGTGCCAGCAGCTCGGGCGCCGGCGAGCAGTACTTC. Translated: CASSSGAGEQYF.

Written as DNA, the CDR3 is TGTGCCAGTACAGGGAGGGATGAAGCTTTCTTT. Its translation is CASTGRDEAFF. The chain has TRBV19 and TRBJ1-1, with a weak D call TRBD1 (5 bases). The germline gives CDR1 LNHDA, CDR2 SQIVND (reference sequence). The length of the CDR3 is 11 residues. Trimming stripped 7 bases from V and 7 bases from J, with 10 bases between. Complete variable domain (other parts from reference TRBV19 and TRBJ1-1): DGGITQSPKYLFRKEGQNVTLSCEQNLNHDAMYWYRQDPGQGLRLIYYSQIVNDFQKGDIAEGYSVSREKKESFPLTVTSAQKNPTAFYLCASTGRDEAFFGQGTRLTVV.

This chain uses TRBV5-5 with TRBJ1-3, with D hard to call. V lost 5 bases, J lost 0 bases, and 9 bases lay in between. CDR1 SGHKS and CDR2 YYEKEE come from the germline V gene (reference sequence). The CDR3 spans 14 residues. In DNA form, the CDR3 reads TGTGCCAGCAGTTGGCCTAGCTCTGGAAACACCATATATTTT. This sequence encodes CASSWPSSGNTIYF.

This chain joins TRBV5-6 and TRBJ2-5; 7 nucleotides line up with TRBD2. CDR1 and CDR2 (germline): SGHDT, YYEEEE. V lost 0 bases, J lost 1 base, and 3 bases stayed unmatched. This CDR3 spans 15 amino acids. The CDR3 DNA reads TGTGCCAGCAGCTTGGCCGGCGGGAGCCAAGAGACCCAGTACTTC. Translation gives CASSLAGGSQETQYF.

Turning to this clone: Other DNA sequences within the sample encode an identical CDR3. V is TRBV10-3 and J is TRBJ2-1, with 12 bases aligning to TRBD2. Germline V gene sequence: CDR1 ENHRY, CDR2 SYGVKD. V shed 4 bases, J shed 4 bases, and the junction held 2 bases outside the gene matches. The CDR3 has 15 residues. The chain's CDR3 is CAISGGTSGYNEQFF. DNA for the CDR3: TGTGCCATCAGTGGCGGGACTAGCGGGTACAATGAGCAGTTCTTC.

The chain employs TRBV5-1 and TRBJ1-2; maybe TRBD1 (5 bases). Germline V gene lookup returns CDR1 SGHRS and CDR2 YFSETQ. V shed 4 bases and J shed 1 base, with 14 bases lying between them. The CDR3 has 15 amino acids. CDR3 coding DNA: TGCGCCAGCAGCCAGGGTAGCCAACTTAACTATGGCTACACCTTC. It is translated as CASSQGSQLNYGYTF. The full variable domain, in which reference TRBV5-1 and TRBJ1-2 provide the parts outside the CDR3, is KAGVTQTPRYLIKTRGQQVTLSCSPISGHRSVSWYQQTPGQGLQFLFEYFSETQRNKGNFPGRFSGRQFSNSRSEMNVSTLELGDSALYLCASSQGSQLNYGYTFGSGTRLTVV.

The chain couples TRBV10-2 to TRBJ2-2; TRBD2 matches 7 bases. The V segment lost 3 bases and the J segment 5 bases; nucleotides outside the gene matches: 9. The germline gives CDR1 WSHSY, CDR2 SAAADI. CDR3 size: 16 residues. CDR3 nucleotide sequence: TGCGCCAGCAGTGACCCCGCAGGGAGGGGAACCGGGGAGCTGTTTTTT. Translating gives CASSDPAGRGTGELFF.

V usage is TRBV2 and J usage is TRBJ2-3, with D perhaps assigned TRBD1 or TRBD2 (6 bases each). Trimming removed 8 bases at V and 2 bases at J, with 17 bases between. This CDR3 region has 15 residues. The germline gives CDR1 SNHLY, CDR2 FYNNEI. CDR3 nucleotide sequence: TGTGCCAGCCTGGGGGGCCAGGTCTACACAGATACGCAGTATTTT. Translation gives CASLGGQVYTDTQYF.

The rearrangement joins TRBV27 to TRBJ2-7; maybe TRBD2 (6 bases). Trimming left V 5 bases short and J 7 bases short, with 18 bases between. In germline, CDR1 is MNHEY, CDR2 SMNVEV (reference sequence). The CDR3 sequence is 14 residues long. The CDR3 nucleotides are TGTGCCAGCAGTGATAGGGGACTCCTCTGGGAGCAGTACTTC. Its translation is CASSDRGLLWEQYF.

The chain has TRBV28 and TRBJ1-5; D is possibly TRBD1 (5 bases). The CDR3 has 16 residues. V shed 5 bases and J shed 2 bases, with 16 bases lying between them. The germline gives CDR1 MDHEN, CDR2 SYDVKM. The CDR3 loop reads CASSPRLGGGNQPQHF. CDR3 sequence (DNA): TGTGCCAGCAGTCCCCGTTTGGGGGGGGGCAATCAGCCCCAGCATTTT.

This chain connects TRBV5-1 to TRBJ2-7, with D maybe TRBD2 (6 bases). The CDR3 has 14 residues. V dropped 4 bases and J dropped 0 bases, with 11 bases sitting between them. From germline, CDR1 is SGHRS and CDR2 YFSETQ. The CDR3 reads CASSATTSSYEQYF. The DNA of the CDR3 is TGCGCCAGCAGCGCAACGACTAGCTCCTACGAGCAGTACTTC.

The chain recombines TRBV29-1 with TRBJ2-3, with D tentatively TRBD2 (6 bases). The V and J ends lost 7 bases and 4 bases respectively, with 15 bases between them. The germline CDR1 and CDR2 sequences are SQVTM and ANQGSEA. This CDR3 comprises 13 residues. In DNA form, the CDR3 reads TGCAGCGCTGCGGGGAGAGTCGCAGATACGCAGTATTTT. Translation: CSAAGRVADTQYF.

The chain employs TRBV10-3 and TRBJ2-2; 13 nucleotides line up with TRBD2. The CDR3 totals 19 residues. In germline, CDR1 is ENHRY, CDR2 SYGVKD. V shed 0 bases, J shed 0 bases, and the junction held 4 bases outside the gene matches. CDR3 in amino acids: CAISESRLAGGPNTGELFF. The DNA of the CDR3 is TGTGCCATCAGTGAGTCGCGACTAGCGGGAGGACCGAACACCGGGGAGCTGTTTTTT.

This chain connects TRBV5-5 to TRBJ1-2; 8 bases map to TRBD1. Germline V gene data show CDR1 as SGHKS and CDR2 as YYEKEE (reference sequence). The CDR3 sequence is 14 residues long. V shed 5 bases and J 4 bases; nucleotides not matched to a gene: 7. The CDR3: CASSPTGEAYGYTF. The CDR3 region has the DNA TGTGCCAGCAGTCCGACAGGGGAGGCCTATGGCTACACCTTC.

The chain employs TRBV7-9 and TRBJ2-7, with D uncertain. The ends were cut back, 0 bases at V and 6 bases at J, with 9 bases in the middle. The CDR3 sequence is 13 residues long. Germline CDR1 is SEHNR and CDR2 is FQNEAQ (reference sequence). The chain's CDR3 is CASSLAPASEQYF. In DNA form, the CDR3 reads TGTGCCAGCAGCTTAGCACCGGCTTCCGAGCAGTACTTC.